These 17 T cell receptor beta chains came from one sample sequenced in a study of PD-1 blockade in classical Hodgkin lymphoma. Using immunoSEQ multiplex PCR, the repertoire was profiled, and TCRdb retains in-frame clones only, with some absent. Altogether 10,000 or so clones are present, approximately 90% being singletons, with the ten largest covering 15%. Documented time point: newly diagnosed, previously untreated cHL patient sample. Researchers pulled CD8+ T cells out of thawed PBMCs using magnetic negative selection. Material: CD8+ T cells from blood. The receptors stem from a human donor with classical Hodgkin lymphoma.

This clone was recorded a few times. The rearrangement uses TRBV9 and TRBJ2-1; D may be TRBD1 or TRBD2 (5 bases each). CDR1 is SGDLS and CDR2 is YYNGEE in the germline V gene. This CDR3 has 14 amino acids. The V end was cut by 4 bases, the J end by 5 bases, with 13 bases between. Written as DNA, the CDR3 is TGTGCCAGCAGCCCCCATGTGGGGGACAATGAGCAGTTCTTC. Translating gives CASSPHVGDNEQFF.

The rearrangement links TRBV4-3 to TRBJ2-7; maybe TRBD1 (5 bases). Trimming stripped 0 bases from V and 2 bases from J, with 8 bases between. CDR1 and CDR2 (germline): LGHNA, YSLEER. The CDR3 extends over 14 amino acids. As DNA, the CDR3 is TGCGCCAGCAGCCAAGATCCAGGGACCTACGAGCAGTACTTC. It encodes CASSQDPGTYEQYF.

The rearrangement links TRBV4-3 to TRBJ1-2; D remains ambiguous. Germline loops: CDR1 LGHNA, CDR2 YSLEER. Trimming cost V 0 bases and J 5 bases, with 10 bases left between them. The CDR3 is 14 residues long. The DNA of the CDR3 is TGCGCCAGCAGCCAAGATGGACCGAGTTATGGCTACACCTTC. Its translation is CASSQDGPSYGYTF.

The V gene is TRBV5-6, the J gene TRBJ2-7; TRBD1 agrees at 8 bases. Germline lookup yields CDR1 SGHDT and CDR2 YYEEEE. The J segment lost 2 bases and the V segment lost 4 bases, leaving 5 bases of the junction unmatched. The CDR3 has 14 amino acids. CDR3 DNA sequence: TGTGCCAGCAGCCCAGGGACAGGCCCCTACGAGCAGTACTTC. Translation gives CASSPGTGPYEQYF.

V and J are TRBV10-2 and TRBJ1-2; D perhaps matches TRBD1 (6 bases). From germline, CDR1 is WSHSY and CDR2 SAAADI. The CDR3 contains 16 residues. Between the trimmed V and J ends, which lost 2 bases and 6 bases, there was a span of 19 bases. CDR3 sequence (DNA): TGCGCCAGCAGTGAGGTAACGGGGGGGCGCAGCAATGGCTACACCTTC. Protein product: CASSEVTGGRSNGYTF.

V and J are TRBV10-3 and TRBJ2-2, with D maybe TRBD1 (6 bases). This CDR3 comprises 15 residues. Trimming shortened V by 6 bases and J by 5 bases, and 16 bases separated the two germline ends. From germline, CDR1 is ENHRY and CDR2 SYGVKD. CDR3 DNA: TGTGCCATCAGCGAACAGGGCACGCTTACCGGGGAGCTGTTTTTT. Encoded protein: CAISEQGTLTGELFF.

V and J are TRBV5-1 and TRBJ2-5; TRBD2 matches 11 bases. Germline V CDR1 and CDR2: SGHRS, YFSETQ. This CDR3 is built from 15 residues. V lost 3 bases and J lost 1; bases outside the gene matches: 2. The CDR3 region has the DNA TGCGCCAGCAGCTCGGGACTAGCGGCCCAAGAGACCCAGTACTTC. Its protein is CASSSGLAAQETQYF.

The V and J genes are TRBV6-1 and TRBJ2-7; possibly TRBD2 for D (6 bases). Germline loops: CDR1 MNHNS, CDR2 SASEGT. The CDR3 length is 14 residues. V was trimmed by 8 bases and J by 3 bases, leaving 17 bases between them. The CDR3 nucleotides read TGTGCCAGCGGCCCTTGGGGACTTAACTACGAGCAGTACTTC. It translates to CASGPWGLNYEQYF.

This clone appeared once. V and J are TRBV27 and TRBJ1-1, with D perhaps matching TRBD1 (6 bases). This CDR3 spans 11 amino acids. V was trimmed by 7 bases and J by 10 bases, leaving 13 bases between them. Germline values: CDR1 MNHEY, CDR2 SMNVEV (reference sequence). CDR3 region: CASTSGEGAFF. In DNA form, the CDR3 reads TGTGCCAGCACCTCAGGGGAGGGAGCTTTCTTT.

This clone appeared a single time. The chain carries TRBV5-3 and TRBJ1-4; the D is unclear. TRBV5-3 counts as an open reading frame of uncertain function. Trimming removed 4 bases from V and 7 bases from J, with 23 bases in between. The CDR3 has 17 residues. The DNA of the CDR3 is TGTGCCAGAAGCCCACCTGGCTTAAAGGGCGCCGGTGAAAAACTGTTTTTT. Translated: CARSPPGLKGAGEKLFF.

The rearrangement joins TRBV5-1 to TRBJ2-7; D ambiguous. The V gene's germline CDR1 is SGHRS and CDR2 YFSETQ. The CDR3 extends over 12 amino acids. V lost 2 bases to trimming and J lost 5 bases, with 8 bases between them. CDR3: CASSFMDNEQYF. The CDR3, as DNA: TGCGCCAGCAGCTTCATGGATAACGAGCAGTACTTC.

The genes are TRBV27 and TRBJ2-7; D may be TRBD1 or TRBD2 (5 bases each). The V gene lost 4 bases and the J gene lost 7 bases, with 23 bases spanning the gap. This CDR3 is 16 amino acids long. CDR1 and CDR2 (germline): MNHEY, SMNVEV (reference sequence). The CDR3 here is CASSWGSDERPREQYF. CDR3 nucleotides: TGTGCCAGCAGTTGGGGGTCAGACGAAAGGCCAAGGGAGCAGTACTTC.

The rearrangement links TRBV9 to TRBJ2-5; TRBD2 matches 14 bases. This CDR3 contains 17 residues. The V gene end was trimmed by 0 bases and the J gene end by 0 bases; junction bases not matched to a gene: 1. Germline CDR1 is SGDLS and CDR2 is YYNGEE. CDR3 sequence: CASSVGLAGGYQETQYF. CDR3 sequence (DNA): TGTGCCAGCAGCGTAGGACTAGCGGGGGGGTACCAAGAGACCCAGTACTTC.

This chain uses TRBV27 with TRBJ2-1, with D unresolved. Germline CDR1 and CDR2: MNHEY and SMNVEV (reference sequence). With 0 bases removed from V and 9 bases from J, the gap between germline ends came to 12 bases. CDR3 size: 14 residues. The CDR3 region has the DNA TGTGCCAGCAGTTTATCTGCGAGACTGGGTGAGCAGTTCTTC. Translation gives CASSLSARLGEQFF.

This clone was seen a single time. The chain joins TRBV28 to TRBJ2-6, with D uncertain. The germline gives CDR1 MDHEN, CDR2 SYDVKM. The CDR3 is made up of 14 amino acids. V was trimmed by 7 bases and J by 0 bases, leaving 7 bases between them. CDR3 DNA: TGTGCCAGCATGGAGTTCTCTGGGGCCAACGTCCTGACTTTC. Residues: CASMEFSGANVLTF.

The V call is TRBV5-4, the J call TRBJ2-7; either TRBD1 or TRBD2 may fit D (5 bases each). The CDR3 extends over 14 amino acids. V shed 0 bases and J shed 0 bases, with 7 bases lying between them. The germline gives CDR1 SGHNT, CDR2 YYREEE (reference sequence). The CDR3 region is CASSLGGFSYEQYF. As DNA, the CDR3 is TGTGCCAGCAGCTTGGGGGGGTTCTCCTACGAGCAGTACTTC.

This clone was seen a handful of times. This sequence joins TRBV9 and TRBJ2-1, with 9 positions matching TRBD1. With 4 bases clipped from V and 6 bases from J, the junction kept 8 bases outside the gene matches. This CDR3 comprises 15 residues. Germline CDR1 reads SGDLS; CDR2 reads YYNGEE. The CDR3 DNA sequence: TGTGCCAGCAGCCCCGGGGACAGGGCGTTCAATGAGCAGTTCTTC. Its protein product is CASSPGDRAFNEQFF.